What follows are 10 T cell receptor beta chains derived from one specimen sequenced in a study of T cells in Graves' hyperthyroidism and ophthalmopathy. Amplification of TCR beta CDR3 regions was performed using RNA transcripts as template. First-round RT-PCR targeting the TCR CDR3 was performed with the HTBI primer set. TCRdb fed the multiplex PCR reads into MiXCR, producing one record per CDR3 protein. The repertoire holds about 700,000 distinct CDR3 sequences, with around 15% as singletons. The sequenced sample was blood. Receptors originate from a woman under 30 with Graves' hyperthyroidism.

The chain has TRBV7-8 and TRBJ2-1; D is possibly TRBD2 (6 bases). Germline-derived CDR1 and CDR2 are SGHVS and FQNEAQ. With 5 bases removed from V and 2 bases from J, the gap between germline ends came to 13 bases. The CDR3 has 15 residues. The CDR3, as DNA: TGTGCCAGCAGCCCTAGCGCGACAACCTACAATGAGCAGTTCTTC. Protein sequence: CASSPSATTYNEQFF. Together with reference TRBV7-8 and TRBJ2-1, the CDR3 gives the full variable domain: GAGVSQSPRYKVAKRGQDVALRCDPISGHVSLFWYQQALGQGPEFLTYFQNEAQLDKSGLPSDRFFAERPEGSVSTLKIQRTQQEDSAVYLCASSPSATTYNEQFFGPGTRLTVL.

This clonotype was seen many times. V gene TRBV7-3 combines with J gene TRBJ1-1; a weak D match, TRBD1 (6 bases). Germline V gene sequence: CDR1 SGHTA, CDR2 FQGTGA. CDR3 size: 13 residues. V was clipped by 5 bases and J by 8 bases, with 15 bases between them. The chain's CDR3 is CASSLRDGGEAFF. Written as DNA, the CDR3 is TGTGCCAGCAGCCTCCGGGACGGGGGCGAAGCTTTCTTT.

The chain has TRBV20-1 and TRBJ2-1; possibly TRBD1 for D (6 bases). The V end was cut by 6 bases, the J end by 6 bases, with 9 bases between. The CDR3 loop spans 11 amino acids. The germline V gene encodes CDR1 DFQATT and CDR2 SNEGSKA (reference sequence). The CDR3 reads CSAEGGNEQFF. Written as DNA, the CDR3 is TGCAGTGCGGAAGGGGGCAATGAGCAGTTCTTC.

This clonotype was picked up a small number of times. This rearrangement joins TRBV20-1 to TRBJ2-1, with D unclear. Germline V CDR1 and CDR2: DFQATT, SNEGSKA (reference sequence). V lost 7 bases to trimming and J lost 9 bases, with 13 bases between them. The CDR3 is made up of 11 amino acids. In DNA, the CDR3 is TGCAGTGTTCTCATCCTGGGTGAGCAGTTCTTC. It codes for CSVLILGEQFF.

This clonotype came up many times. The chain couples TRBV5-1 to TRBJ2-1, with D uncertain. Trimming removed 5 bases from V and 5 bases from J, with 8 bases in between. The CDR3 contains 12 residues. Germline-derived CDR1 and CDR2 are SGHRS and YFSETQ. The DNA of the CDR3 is TGCGCCAGCAGGTCCGATCACAATGAGCAGTTCTTC. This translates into CASRSDHNEQFF.

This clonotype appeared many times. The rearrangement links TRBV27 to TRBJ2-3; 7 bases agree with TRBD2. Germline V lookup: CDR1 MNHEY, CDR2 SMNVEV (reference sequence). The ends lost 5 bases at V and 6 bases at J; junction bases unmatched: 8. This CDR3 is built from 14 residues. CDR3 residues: CASSLGDYPDTQYF. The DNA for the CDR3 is TGTGCCAGCAGTCTTGGGGACTACCCGGATACGCAGTATTTT.

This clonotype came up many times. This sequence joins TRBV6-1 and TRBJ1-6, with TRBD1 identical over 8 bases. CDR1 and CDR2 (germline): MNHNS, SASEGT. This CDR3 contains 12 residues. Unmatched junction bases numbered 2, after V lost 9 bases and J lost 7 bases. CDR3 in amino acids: CASRQGNSPLHF. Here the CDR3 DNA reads TGTGCCAGTAGACAGGGGAATTCACCCCTCCACTTT.

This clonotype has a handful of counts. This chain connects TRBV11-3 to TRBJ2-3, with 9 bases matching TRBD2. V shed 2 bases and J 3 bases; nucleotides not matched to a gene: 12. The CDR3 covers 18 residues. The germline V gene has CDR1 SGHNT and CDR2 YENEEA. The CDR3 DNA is TGTGCCAGCAGCTTAACTTTGTGGCTAGCGGGACATACAGATACGCAGTATTTT. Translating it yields CASSLTLWLAGHTDTQYF.

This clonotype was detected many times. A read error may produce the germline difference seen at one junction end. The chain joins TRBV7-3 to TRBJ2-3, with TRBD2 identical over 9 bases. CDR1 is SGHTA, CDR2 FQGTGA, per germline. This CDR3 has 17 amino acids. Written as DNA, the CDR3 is TGTGTCAGCAGCTTAGGGGCGGGAGGGCCCAGCACAGATACGCAGTATTTT. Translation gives CVSSLGAGGPSTDTQYF.

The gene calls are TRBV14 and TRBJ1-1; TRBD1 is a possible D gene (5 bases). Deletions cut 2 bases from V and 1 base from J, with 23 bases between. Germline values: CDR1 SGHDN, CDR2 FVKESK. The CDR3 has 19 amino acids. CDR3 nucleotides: TGTGCCAGCAGCCAAACCCTCCAAGGATTGCAGGGCCCGAACACTGAAGCTTTCTTT. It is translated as CASSQTLQGLQGPNTEAFF. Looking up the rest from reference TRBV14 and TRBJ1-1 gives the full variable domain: EAGVTQFPSHSVIEKGQTVTLRCDPISGHDNLYWYRRVMGKEIKFLLHFVKESKQDESGMPNNRFLAERTGGTYSTLKVQPAELEDSGVYFCASSQTLQGLQGPNTEAFFGQGTRLTVV.